The 19 T cell receptor beta chains listed next were all sequenced from one sample in a study of OX40 agonist ivuxolimab in advanced cancers. Clones were read by immunoSEQ multiplex PCR, and TCRdb kept only the in-frame ones, dropping some. The repertoire holds 50,000 to 70,000 clones, about nine tenths seen once, with roughly 1.1% in the top ten. Sequenced material: CD4+ or CD8+ T cells sorted from blood, taken in a trial of the OX40 agonist ivuxolimab. Every receptor here comes from an adult with an advanced solid tumor such as melanoma, head and neck, liver or kidney cancer.

The V and J genes are TRBV5-1 and TRBJ2-5; the match to TRBD1 covers 8 bases. There are 16 residues in the CDR3. Germline V gives CDR1 SGHRS, CDR2 YFSETQ. V was pared by 0 bases and J by 4 bases, with 8 bases of the junction left unmatched. CDR3 protein: CASSLARQGAGETQYF. The CDR3 nucleotides read TGCGCCAGCAGCTTGGCCCGGCAGGGGGCCGGAGAGACCCAGTACTTC.

The chain has TRBV6-7 and TRBJ2-1; D not certain. TRBV6-7 is labeled an ORF, and its function is uncertain. The CDR3 length is 18 residues. Trimming shortened V by 2 bases and J by 4 bases, and 21 bases separated the two germline ends. This CDR3 reads CASSYESDGFPSYNEQFF. For the CDR3, the DNA is TGTGCCAGCAGTTACGAATCCGACGGTTTTCCATCTTACAATGAGCAGTTCTTC.

V usage is TRBV5-1 and J usage is TRBJ1-2, with 7 nucleotides matching TRBD1. Per the germline V gene, CDR1 is SGHRS and CDR2 is YFSETQ. Unmatched junction bases numbered 2, after V lost 3 bases and J lost 3 bases. The CDR3 runs to 13 residues. The CDR3 bases are TGCGCCAGCAGCTCAGGACAGGACTATGGCTACACCTTC. Protein sequence: CASSSGQDYGYTF.

The V gene is TRBV13, the J gene TRBJ1-1, with D unclear. Trimming shortened V by 5 bases and J by 5 bases, and 12 bases separated the two germline ends. The CDR3 is made up of 13 amino acids. Germline V gene data show CDR1 as PRHDT and CDR2 as FYEKMQ (reference sequence). The CDR3 is CASSARRNTEAFF. CDR3 DNA sequence: TGTGCCAGCAGCGCGAGGAGGAATACTGAAGCTTTCTTT.

In this sample, this clone turned up once. The rearrangement links TRBV7-6 to TRBJ2-1; the match to TRBD2 covers 13 bases. The CDR3 loop spans 16 amino acids. With 0 bases clipped from V and 6 bases from J, the junction kept 2 bases outside the gene matches. Germline CDR1 and CDR2: SGHVS and FNYEAQ. CDR3 in DNA: TGTGCCAGCAGCTTAGCGCGACTAGCGGGAGGCAATGAGCAGTTCTTC. This sequence encodes CASSLARLAGGNEQFF.

The chain recombines TRBV5-1 with TRBJ2-1; 13 bases are shared with TRBD2. The CDR3 loop spans 17 amino acids. Germline CDR1 is SGHRS and CDR2 is YFSETQ. V lost 4 bases and J lost 1; bases outside the gene matches: 5. CDR3 residues: CASSAGTSGISYNEQFF. The CDR3, as DNA: TGCGCCAGCAGCGCCGGGACTAGCGGGATTTCCTACAATGAGCAGTTCTTC.

This clone appeared once. The gene calls are TRBV4-1 and TRBJ2-5, with 8 bases fitting TRBD2. Germline CDR1 and CDR2: MGHRA and YSYEKL. The length of the CDR3 is 16 residues. V lost 1 base and J lost 4; bases outside the gene matches: 8. The CDR3 nucleotides read TGCGCCAGCAGCCAAGTGGTGGCGGGAGGTACAGAGACCCAGTACTTC. Protein product: CASSQVVAGGTETQYF.

The chain joins TRBV5-1 to TRBJ2-5; TRBD2 aligns across 12 bases. V shed 2 bases and J 5 bases; nucleotides not matched to a gene: 1. This CDR3 spans 14 amino acids. Germline CDR1 reads SGHRS; CDR2 reads YFSETQ. CDR3 sequence reads: CASSFGTSGETQYF. Here the CDR3 DNA reads TGCGCCAGCAGCTTTGGGACTAGCGGGGAGACCCAGTACTTC.

Note on this clone: This sample includes further DNA sequences coding for the same CDR3. V usage is TRBV18 and J usage is TRBJ2-7; the D gene is possibly TRBD1 (5 bases). With 2 bases removed from V and 2 bases from J, the gap between germline ends came to 7 bases. The CDR3 runs 13 residues. The germline CDR1 and CDR2 sequences are KGHSH and LQKENI. The CDR3 nucleotides read TGTGCCAGCTCACCAACAGGCACCTACGAGCAGTACTTC. Residues: CASSPTGTYEQYF.

This chain links TRBV10-2 with TRBJ2-5; tentative D call: TRBD1 (6 bases). CDR1 WSHSY and CDR2 SAAADI come from the germline V gene. This CDR3 region has 12 residues. Trimming pared 10 bases from V and 2 bases from J, leaving 11 bases between. CDR3 DNA: TGCGCCACAGGGGCCGGACAAGAGACCCAGTACTTC. Protein: CATGAGQETQYF.

This clone turned up a few times. The chain links TRBV5-6 to TRBJ1-1; 7 bases are a match to TRBD1. V trimming: 5 bases; J trimming: 0 bases; junction bases outside the gene matches: 13. Germline values: CDR1 SGHDT, CDR2 YYEEEE. The CDR3 loop spans 17 amino acids. The CDR3 nucleotides read TGTGCCAGCAGTTCCACCCCCGACAGGGCGATGAACACTGAAGCTTTCTTT. This encodes CASSSTPDRAMNTEAFF.

In its sample, this clone was seen once. This chain joins TRBV18 and TRBJ1-5; TRBD1 matches 10 bases. In germline, CDR1 is KGHSH, CDR2 LQKENI. Unmatched junction bases numbered 3, after V lost 4 bases and J lost 3 bases. This CDR3 is 15 amino acids long. The CDR3 nucleotides are TGTGCCAGCTCACGGACAGGGGGTCTCAATCAGCCCCAGCATTTT. Its translation: CASSRTGGLNQPQHF.

V and J are TRBV6-6 and TRBJ2-3; a possible D gene is TRBD2 (5 bases). CDR1 and CDR2 (germline): MNHNY, SVGAGI (reference sequence). This CDR3 spans 14 amino acids. V dropped 5 bases and J dropped 0 bases, with 9 bases sitting between them. The CDR3 here is CASSRRTSTDTQYF. Written as DNA, the CDR3 is TGTGCCAGCAGTCGCAGGACTAGCACAGATACGCAGTATTTT.

The rearrangement links TRBV11-2 to TRBJ2-1, with D possibly being TRBD2 (6 bases). With 5 bases removed from V and 0 bases from J, the gap between germline ends came to 17 bases. CDR3 length: 17 amino acids. Germline CDR1 SGHAT, CDR2 FQNNGV. CDR3 in DNA: TGTGCCAGCAGCACACACCGGGACTCGAGCTCCTACAATGAGCAGTTCTTC. Its protein product is CASSTHRDSSSYNEQFF.

V usage is TRBV28 and J usage is TRBJ2-6; a possible D gene is TRBD1 (6 bases). This CDR3 is 15 amino acids long. From germline, CDR1 is MDHEN and CDR2 SYDVKM. V shed 7 bases and J shed 2 bases, with 12 bases lying between them. The CDR3 DNA reads as TGTGCCAGCAACCCTACAGGGACTGGGGCCAACGTCCTGACTTTC. Translation: CASNPTGTGANVLTF.

This chain links TRBV6-4 with TRBJ2-1; D not resolved. Trimming shortened V by 5 bases and J by 2 bases, and 13 bases separated the two germline ends. Germline V gene sequence: CDR1 MRHNA, CDR2 SNTAGT. The CDR3 spans 15 residues. CDR3 in amino acids: CASSTDSSAYNEQFF. The CDR3 DNA reads as TGTGCCAGCAGTACCGATAGCAGCGCCTACAATGAGCAGTTCTTC.

V and J are TRBV11-2 and TRBJ2-2; tentative D call: TRBD2 (6 bases). CDR1 is SGHAT, CDR2 FQNNGV, per germline. Trimming left V 5 bases short and J 6 bases short, with 16 bases between. The CDR3 has 15 residues. CDR3 coding DNA: TGTGCCAGCAGCCCACTATCACTAGCTTCCGGGGAGCTGTTTTTT. Translation: CASSPLSLASGELFF.

V gene TRBV5-1 combines with J gene TRBJ2-5; 8 bases line up with TRBD2. This CDR3 has 18 amino acids. Germline CDR1 SGHRS, CDR2 YFSETQ. V lost 7 bases, J lost 1 base, and 18 bases stayed unmatched. DNA of the CDR3: TGCGCCAGCCCGCTGCCTTTGCGGGAGGTGGGATTCCAAGAGACCCAGTACTTC. The encoded protein is CASPLPLREVGFQETQYF.

The chain employs TRBV9 and TRBJ1-1; D call uncertain. With 2 bases removed from V and 2 bases from J, the gap between germline ends came to 7 bases. The CDR3 runs to 13 residues. The germline V gene has CDR1 SGDLS and CDR2 YYNGEE. The CDR3 is CASSVHINTEAFF. CDR3 nucleotide sequence: TGTGCCAGCAGCGTCCACATTAACACTGAAGCTTTCTTT.